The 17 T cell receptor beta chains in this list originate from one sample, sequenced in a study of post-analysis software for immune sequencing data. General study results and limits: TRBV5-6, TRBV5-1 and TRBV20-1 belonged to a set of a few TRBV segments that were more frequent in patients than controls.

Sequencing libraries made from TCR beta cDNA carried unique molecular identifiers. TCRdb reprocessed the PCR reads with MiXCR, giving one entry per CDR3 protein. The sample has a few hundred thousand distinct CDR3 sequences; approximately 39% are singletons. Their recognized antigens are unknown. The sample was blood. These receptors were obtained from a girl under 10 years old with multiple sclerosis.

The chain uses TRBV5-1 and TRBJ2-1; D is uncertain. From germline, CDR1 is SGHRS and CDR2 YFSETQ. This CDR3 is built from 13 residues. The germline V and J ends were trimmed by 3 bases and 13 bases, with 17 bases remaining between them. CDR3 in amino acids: CASSSTRPPQQFF. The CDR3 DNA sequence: TGCGCCAGCAGCTCAACCCGACCCCCCCAACAGTTCTTC.

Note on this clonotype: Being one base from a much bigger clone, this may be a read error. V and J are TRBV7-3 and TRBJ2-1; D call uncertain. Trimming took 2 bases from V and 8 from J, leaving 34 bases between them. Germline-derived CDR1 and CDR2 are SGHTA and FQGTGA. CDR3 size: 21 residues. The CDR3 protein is CASSLSPASLGHLRRWDEQFF. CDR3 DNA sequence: TGTGCCAGCAGCTTATCCCCTGCCTCTCTAGGGCACCTACGCAGGTGGGATGAGCAGTTCTTC.

The CDR3 protein is CASTDGPGKAYEQYF. The CDR3 nucleotides read TGTGCCAGCACAGACGGCCCAGGGAAGGCCTACGAGCAGTACTTC. The genes are TRBV18 and TRBJ2-7; a possible D gene is TRBD1 (5 bases). The V gene lost 8 bases and the J gene lost 2 bases, with 19 bases spanning the gap. The CDR3 consists of 15 residues. Germline lookup yields CDR1 KGHSH and CDR2 LQKENI.

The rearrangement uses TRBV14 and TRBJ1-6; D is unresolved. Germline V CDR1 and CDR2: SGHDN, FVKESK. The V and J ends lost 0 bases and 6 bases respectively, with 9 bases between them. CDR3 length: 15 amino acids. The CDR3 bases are TGTGCCAGCAGCCAAGAGATGGGTATTAATTCACCCCTCCACTTT. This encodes CASSQEMGINSPLHF.

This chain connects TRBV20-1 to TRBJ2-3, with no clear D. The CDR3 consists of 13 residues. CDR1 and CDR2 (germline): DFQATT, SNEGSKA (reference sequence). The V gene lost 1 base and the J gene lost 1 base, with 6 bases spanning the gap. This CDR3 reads CSARGSGTDTQYF. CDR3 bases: TGCAGTGCTAGAGGTTCGGGCACAGATACGCAGTATTTT.

CDR3 sequence: CASSLDTANYGYTF. The DNA for the CDR3 is TGTGCCAGCAGCTTGGATACAGCCAACTATGGCTACACCTTC. The chain carries TRBV5-5 and TRBJ1-2; unclear D gene. CDR3 length equals 14 residues. Trimming took off 0 bases at V and 2 bases at J, with 8 bases between the two ends. Germline-derived CDR1 and CDR2 are SGHKS and YYEKEE (reference sequence). The variable domain in full, completed from reference TRBV5-5 and TRBJ1-2, reads DAGVTQSPTHLIKTRGQQVTLRCSPISGHKSVSWYQQVLGQGPQFIFQYYEKEERGRGNFPDRFSARQFPNYSSELNVNALLLGDSALYLCASSLDTANYGYTFGSGTRLTVV.

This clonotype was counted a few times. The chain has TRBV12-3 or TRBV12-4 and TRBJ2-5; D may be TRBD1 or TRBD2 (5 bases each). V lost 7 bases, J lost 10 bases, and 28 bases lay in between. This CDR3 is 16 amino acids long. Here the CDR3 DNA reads TGTGCCAGCACCCATGGGCGACAGTCCGGAGCGGCTAGCCAGTACTTC. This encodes CASTHGRQSGAASQYF.

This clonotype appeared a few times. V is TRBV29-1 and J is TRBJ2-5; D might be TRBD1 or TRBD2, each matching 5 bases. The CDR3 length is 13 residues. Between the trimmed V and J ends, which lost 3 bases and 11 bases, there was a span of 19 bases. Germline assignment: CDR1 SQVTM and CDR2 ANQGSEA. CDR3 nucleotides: TGCAGCGTTGAGTCGATAATCCAAGGGGAGCAGTACTTC. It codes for CSVESIIQGEQYF.

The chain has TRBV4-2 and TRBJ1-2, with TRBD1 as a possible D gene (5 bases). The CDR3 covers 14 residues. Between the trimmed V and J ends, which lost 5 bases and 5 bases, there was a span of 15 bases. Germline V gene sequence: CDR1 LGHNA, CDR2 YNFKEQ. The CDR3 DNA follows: TGTGCCAGCAGCAACGGCAGGGCAGTTTATGGCTACACCTTC. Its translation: CASSNGRAVYGYTF.

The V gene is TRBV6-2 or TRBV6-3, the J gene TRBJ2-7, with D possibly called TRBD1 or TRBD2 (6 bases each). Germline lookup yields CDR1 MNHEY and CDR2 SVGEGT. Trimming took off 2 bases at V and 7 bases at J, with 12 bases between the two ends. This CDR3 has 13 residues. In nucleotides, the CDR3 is TGTGCCAGCAGTTACCCCGGGGGCCGGGAGCAGTACTTC. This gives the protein CASSYPGGREQYF.

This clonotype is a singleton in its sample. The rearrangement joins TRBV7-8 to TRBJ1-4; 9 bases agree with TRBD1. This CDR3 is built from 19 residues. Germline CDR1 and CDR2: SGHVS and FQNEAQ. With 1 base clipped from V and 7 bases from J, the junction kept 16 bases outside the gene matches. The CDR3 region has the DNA TGTGCCAGCAGCTTAGTGAGGGGACAGGGAGAAGTTGTTACTGAAAAACTGTTTTTT. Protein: CASSLVRGQGEVVTEKLFF.

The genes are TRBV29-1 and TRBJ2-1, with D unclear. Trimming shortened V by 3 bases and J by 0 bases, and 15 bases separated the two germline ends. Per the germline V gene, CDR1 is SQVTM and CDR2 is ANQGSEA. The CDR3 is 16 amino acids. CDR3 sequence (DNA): TGCAGCGTTGACGGTTTTCCGACCCACTCCTACAATGAGCAGTTCTTC. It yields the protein CSVDGFPTHSYNEQFF.

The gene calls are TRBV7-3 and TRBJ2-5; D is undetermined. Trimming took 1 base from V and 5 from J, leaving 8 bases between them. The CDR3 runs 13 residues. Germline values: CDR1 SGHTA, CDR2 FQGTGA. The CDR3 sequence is CASSLKVGETQYF. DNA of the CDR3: TGTGCCAGCAGCTTAAAGGTTGGGGAGACCCAGTACTTC.

The CDR3 DNA reads TGTGCCAGCAGCTCCGGGACTACGAGCTCCTACAATGAGCAGTTCTTC. As protein: CASSSGTTSSYNEQFF. The genes are TRBV7-6 and TRBJ2-1; TRBD2 aligns across 7 bases. Germline V gives CDR1 SGHVS, CDR2 FNYEAQ. Losses at the gene ends were 4 bases for V and 0 bases for J; bases not matched to a gene: 6. This CDR3 comprises 16 residues.

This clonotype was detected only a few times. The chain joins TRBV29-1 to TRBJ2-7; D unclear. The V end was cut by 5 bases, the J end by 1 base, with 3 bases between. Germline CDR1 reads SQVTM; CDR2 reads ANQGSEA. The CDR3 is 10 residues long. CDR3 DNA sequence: TGCAGCGTTATGTCCTACGAGCAGTACTTC. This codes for CSVMSYEQYF.

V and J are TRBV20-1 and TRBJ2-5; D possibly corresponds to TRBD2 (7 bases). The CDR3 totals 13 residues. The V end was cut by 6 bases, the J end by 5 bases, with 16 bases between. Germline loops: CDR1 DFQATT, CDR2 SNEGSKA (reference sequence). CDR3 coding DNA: TGCAGTGCCAGGAGGGGGGGCCCTGAGACCCAGTACTTC. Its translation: CSARRGGPETQYF.

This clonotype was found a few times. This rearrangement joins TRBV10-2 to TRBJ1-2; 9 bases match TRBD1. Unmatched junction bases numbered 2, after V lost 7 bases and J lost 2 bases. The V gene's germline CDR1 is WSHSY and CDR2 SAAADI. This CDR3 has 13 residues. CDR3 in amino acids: CASTGTGNYGYTF. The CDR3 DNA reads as TGCGCCAGCACGGGGACAGGGAACTATGGCTACACCTTC.